This is a list of T cell receptor beta chains from one sample in a study of cytomegalovirus exposure and HLA in healthy donors. Using immunoSEQ multiplex PCR, the repertoire was profiled, and TCRdb retains in-frame clones only, with some absent. The repertoire holds tens of thousands of clones, with 70% to 85% as singletons. The material sequenced was PBMCs. The source of these receptors is a man between 35 and 55 years old in good health and CMV-seropositive. Both conserved end residues are part of each CDR3. A D gene is named only where the DNA matches it firmly. Rows give clone size only sometimes, using once, few, many, or a class for an expanded clone.

DNA: TGCGCCAGCAGCCCGACTGGAGGTCCTACGGGCTATGGCTACACCTTC; CDR3: CASSPTGGPTGYGYTF; V: TRBV4-1; J: TRBJ1-2; size: .; D: .
DNA: TGTGCCAGCAGCCAAGAACTCCCACCTGCGGGGGGGCAGGAGACCCAGTACTTC; CDR3: CASSQELPPAGGQETQYF; V: TRBV4-2; J: TRBJ2-5; size: once; D: TRBD2
DNA: TGTGCCAGCAAGATAGGGGGACTGAACACTGAAGCTTTCTTT; CDR3: CASKIGGLNTEAFF; V: TRBV28; J: TRBJ1-1; size: .; D: .
DNA: TGTGCCAGCAGTCTACTCAACAGCGGTGGCACTGAAGCTTTCTTT; CDR3: CASSLLNSGGTEAFF; V: TRBV5-5; J: TRBJ1-1; size: .; D: .
DNA: TGTGCCAGCAGCCCAGGACTAGCGGGCGCCTACGAGCAGTACTTC; CDR3: CASSPGLAGAYEQYF; V: TRBV4-2; J: TRBJ2-7; size: .; D: TRBD2
DNA: TGCGCCAGCAGCTCAAAGTACAGGGGCCTAACCTACGAGCAGTACTTC; CDR3: CASSSKYRGLTYEQYF; V: TRBV5-1; J: TRBJ2-7; size: once; D: TRBD1
DNA: TGTGCCACCTTAACAGGGGACCATGGCTACACCTTC; CDR3: CATLTGDHGYTF; V: TRBV6-6; J: TRBJ1-2; size: few; D: TRBD1
DNA: TGTGCCACCAGCAGAGAATTGGGAGGGGCTGAAGCTTTCTTT; CDR3: CATSRELGGAEAFF; V: TRBV15; J: TRBJ1-1; size: .; D: .
DNA: TGCGCCAGCAGCTTGGCCCAATTCCGGGACTGGCCTAATGAGCAGTTCTTC; CDR3: CASSLAQFRDWPNEQFF; V: TRBV5-1; J: TRBJ2-1; size: .; D: .
DNA: TGTGCCTGGAGTGTACGGGGGGGAAGTTATGGCTACACCTTC; CDR3: CAWSVRGGSYGYTF; V: TRBV30; J: TRBJ1-2; size: .; D: .
DNA: TGTGCCAGCAGCTTAATCTCCGGACAGCCCGGGACTTTCTTT; CDR3: CASSLISGQPGTFF; V: TRBV7-6; J: TRBJ1-1; size: once; D: .
DNA: TGTGCCAGCAGTACCGGTGTTGAGGGCTACACCTTC; CDR3: CASSTGVEGYTF; V: TRBV27; J: TRBJ1-2; size: .; D: .
DNA: TGCGCCAGCAGCATGCGAGCTGGTCAGCCCCAGCATTTT; CDR3: CASSMRAGQPQHF; V: TRBV4-3; J: TRBJ1-5; size: few; D: .
DNA: TGTGCCAGCAGCCGGGACAGCCAAGAGACCCAGTACTTC; CDR3: CASSRDSQETQYF; V: TRBV5-6; J: TRBJ2-5; size: few; D: TRBD1
DNA: TGTGCCAGCAGCTTCGGACAGGGCGGTACCTATGGCTACACCTTC; CDR3: CASSFGQGGTYGYTF; V: TRBV5-8; J: TRBJ1-2; size: .; D: TRBD1
DNA: TGTGCCACCAGCAGAGATAGGGGGTCCTCTGGGGCCAACGTCCTGACTTTC; CDR3: CATSRDRGSSGANVLTF; V: TRBV15; J: TRBJ2-6; size: .; D: .
DNA: TGTGCCAGCAGCTCGACACCGCGGGTGGCGGGAGGGCCCAATGAGCAGTTCTTC; CDR3: CASSSTPRVAGGPNEQFF; V: TRBV5-4; J: TRBJ2-1; size: .; D: TRBD2
DNA: TGTGCCAGCAGCTGGACAGGGGGTGCCCAAGAGACCCAGTACTTC; CDR3: CASSWTGGAQETQYF; V: TRBV7-2; J: TRBJ2-5; size: .; D: TRBD1
DNA: TGTGCCAGTAGTAAGCGTCCCGGGGATGAGCAGTTCTTC; CDR3: CASSKRPGDEQFF; V: TRBV19; J: TRBJ2-1; size: .; D: .
DNA: TGCAGTGCTAGTCCCCTATGGGGCTACACCTTC; CDR3: CSASPLWGYTF; V: TRBV20-1; J: TRBJ1-2; size: .; D: .
DNA: TGCAGCGTCTTCGGACAGTGGGTCTACGAGCAGTACTTC; CDR3: CSVFGQWVYEQYF; V: TRBV29-1; J: TRBJ2-7; size: .; D: .
DNA: TGTGCCAGCTCACACAACCGGACTAGCGGCCCCTACAATGAGCAGTTCTTC; CDR3: CASSHNRTSGPYNEQFF; V: TRBV18; J: TRBJ2-1; size: .; D: TRBD2
DNA: TGTGCCAGCAGCCTGGGACAGGGGACCGAAGCTTTCTTT; CDR3: CASSLGQGTEAFF; V: TRBV7-7; J: TRBJ1-1; size: .; D: TRBD1
DNA: TGTGCCAGCAGCGGGCGGCGCAACAATGAGCAGTTCTTC; CDR3: CASSGRRNNEQFF; V: TRBV9; J: TRBJ2-1; size: few; D: .
DNA: TGCGCCAGCAGCGGCCAACTAGCGGGAGCTCCCGGGGAGCTGTTTTTT; CDR3: CASSGQLAGAPGELFF; V: TRBV5-1; J: TRBJ2-2; size: .; D: TRBD2
DNA: TGCGCCAGCAGGCCTCTCCTCGGAGGAGAAAAACTGTTTTTT; CDR3: CASRPLLGGEKLFF; V: TRBV5-1; J: TRBJ1-4; size: .; D: .
DNA: TGTGCCAGCAGCTTAGGTCCAGGGGATGACAAAAACATTCAGTACTTC; CDR3: CASSLGPGDDKNIQYF; V: TRBV7-9; J: TRBJ2-4; size: .; D: .
DNA: TGCGCCAGCAGCTTGGAGGGGACAGGAATTGGGGAGCAGTTCTTC; CDR3: CASSLEGTGIGEQFF; V: TRBV5-1; J: TRBJ2-1; size: .; D: TRBD1
DNA: TGTGCCAGCAGCCTTCAGGGGAAGCCCTACGAGCAGTACTTC; CDR3: CASSLQGKPYEQYF; V: TRBV5-4; J: TRBJ2-7; size: .; D: .
DNA: TGTGCCTGGGGGAGCTCAGTGAGGCAGTTCTTC; CDR3: CAWGSSVRQFF; V: TRBV30; J: TRBJ2-1; size: .; D: .
DNA: TGTGCCAGCAGCCCGAGCGGGGGTTCCTACAATGAGCAGTTCTTC; CDR3: CASSPSGGSYNEQFF; V: TRBV7-3; J: TRBJ2-1; size: .; D: TRBD2
DNA: TGTGCCAGCAGCTCCCACAGGGGGGAGACTGAAGCTTTCTTT; CDR3: CASSSHRGETEAFF; V: TRBV7-6; J: TRBJ1-1; size: .; D: TRBD1
DNA: TGTGCCAGCAGCTTCGTAGGGGGCCAGCCCCAGCATTTT; CDR3: CASSFVGGQPQHF; V: TRBV5-6; J: TRBJ1-5; size: .; D: TRBD1